This TCR beta chain appears in the sequencing data of a study of blood T cells in healthy people across ages. Findings of the study overall: The study lacked donor CMV status, which possibly confounded expanded clonotype changes. Investigators treated diversity estimates from one million T cells as underestimates.

In germline, CDR1 is SGHRS, CDR2 YFSETQ. The ends were cut back, 0 bases at V and 4 bases at J, with 13 bases in the middle. This CDR3 comprises 15 residues. The second PCR ran about 6 to 12 cycles with a sample-barcoded 5' primer and J-beta primers. Tags on each cDNA molecule came from a template-switch adaptor with 12 random nucleotides. Per sample, CDR3-containing paired-end reads numbered at least 3 million. TCRdb reprocessed the 5' RACE reads via MiXCR and lists one record per CDR3 protein. This table has approximately 800,000 distinct CDR3 sequences, approximately 55% appearing once. Of note for this clonotype: Antigen unknown.

V usage is TRBV5-1 and J usage is TRBJ1-2; D not resolved. Sequenced: blood. The source is an elderly man in good health. Written as DNA, the CDR3 is TGCGCCAGCAGCTTGGCGGGAGAGAACTTCTATGGCTACACCTTC. It specifies CASSLAGENFYGYTF.